A selection of T cell receptor beta chains follows, all from one sample in a study of OX40 agonist ivuxolimab in advanced cancers. Sequenced by immunoSEQ multiplex PCR; TCRdb stores in-frame clones only, minus some. Counted here are tens of thousands of clones, nearly 95% occurring once; the ten biggest clones make up roughly 25%. The specimen comprised CD4+ or CD8+ T cells sorted from blood, sampled in a trial of the OX40 agonist ivuxolimab. The receptor source for this set is an adult with an advanced solid tumor such as melanoma, head and neck, liver or kidney cancer. Each CDR3 is given with its conserved first and last residue. Fields, in order: CDR3 DNA, CDR3 protein, D gene, clone size, J gene, V gene. The D gene is left open where the match is weak. Clone sizes are given selectively: once, few, many, or a class where the clone is expanded.

TGTGCCACCAGCAGACTCCGGGACCCTTCATCACCCCTCCACTTT,CATSRLRDPSSPLHF,-,-,TRBJ1-6,TRBV15
TGTGCCAGCAGCTTACCCTTGGGACAGGGTGACTATGGCTACACCTTC,CASSLPLGQGDYGYTF,TRBD1,-,TRBJ1-2,TRBV7-2
TGCAGTGCGCTGGGGACCGGGGAGCTGTTTTTT,CSALGTGELFF,-,once,TRBJ2-2,TRBV29-1
TGTGCCAGCAGTTTGTATCCGGGAGCCTACGAGCAGTACTTC,CASSLYPGAYEQYF,-,-,TRBJ2-7,TRBV28
TGTGCCAGCAGAGAAGGACAGGCCATTCCCTACGAGCAGTACTTC,CASREGQAIPYEQYF,TRBD1,-,TRBJ2-7,TRBV6-1
TGTGCCATCAGGACCCTCGGACTAGCGAACACCGGGGAGCTGTTTTTT,CAIRTLGLANTGELFF,TRBD2,once,TRBJ2-2,TRBV10-3
TGCAGCGTTGTACAGGCCAGGGGGGTCTCTGGAAACACCATATATTTT,CSVVQARGVSGNTIYF,TRBD1,once,TRBJ1-3,TRBV29-1
TGTGCCAGCAGCCTGTGGGACAACTCACCCCTCCACTTT,CASSLWDNSPLHF,-,-,TRBJ1-6,TRBV11-1
TGTGCCAGTAGGCCGGTGGCGAACACTGAAGCTTTCTTT,CASRPVANTEAFF,-,-,TRBJ1-1,TRBV19
TGCGCCAGCAGCCAGTTGACGGGGGTGGATCAGCCCCAGCATTTT,CASSQLTGVDQPQHF,-,-,TRBJ1-5,TRBV4-1
TGCGCCAGCAGCTTGGGCGGGGGAGGGCAATACGAGCAGTACTTC,CASSLGGGGQYEQYF,TRBD2,-,TRBJ2-7,TRBV5-1
TGTGCCAGCAGTTTGAGGGGGAATGAGCAGTTCTTC,CASSLRGNEQFF,-,once,TRBJ2-1,TRBV27
TGCAGCGCGGGGACCGCGAATACCTACGAGCAGTACTTC,CSAGTANTYEQYF,-,-,TRBJ2-7,TRBV29-1
TGTGCCAGCAGAGTTGAAACAGGGGCCCTTAATGAAAAACTGTTTTTT,CASRVETGALNEKLFF,TRBD1,-,TRBJ1-4,TRBV4-2
TGTGCCAGCAGGGGGCTCCAGGGTGGGGACACTGAAGCTTTCTTT,CASRGLQGGDTEAFF,-,-,TRBJ1-1,TRBV2
TGCGCCAGCAGCTTGGGGACTAGCGGGGAGACCTACGAGCAGTACTTC,CASSLGTSGETYEQYF,TRBD2,-,TRBJ2-7,TRBV5-1
TGTGCCAGCAGCTTAGTGGGACAGGGGGTACTGACCTACGAGCAGTACTTC,CASSLVGQGVLTYEQYF,TRBD1,-,TRBJ2-7,TRBV7-9
TGTGCCAGCAGTGAAAGACCCCCGGGACTAGCGGAGCTTCCCGGGGAGCTGTTTTTT,CASSERPPGLAELPGELFF,TRBD2,-,TRBJ2-2,TRBV6-4
TGTGCCAGCAGCTCGAACCCCATTAGCGGGAGGGGTTACAATGAGCAGTTCTTC,CASSSNPISGRGYNEQFF,TRBD2,-,TRBJ2-1,TRBV11-2
TGTGCCAGCAGTTTATTTGCCGGGGGCAGGCAAGAGACCCAGTACTTC,CASSLFAGGRQETQYF,-,-,TRBJ2-5,TRBV27
TGTGCCAGCGGGACAGGGGGGGCGGATACGCAGTATTTT,CASGTGGADTQYF,TRBD1,-,TRBJ2-3,TRBV9
TGTGCCAGCAGCCAAGATGGGACAGGGGCCCCCAATCAGCCCCAGCATTTT,CASSQDGTGAPNQPQHF,TRBD1,-,TRBJ1-5,TRBV4-2
TGTGCCAGCAGCGGGACTAGCGGTTACAATGAGCAGTTCTTC,CASSGTSGYNEQFF,TRBD2,-,TRBJ2-1,TRBV9
TGTGCCAGCAGCTTCCTGTCTCCCTGGGATCCGGTAGATACGCAGTATTTT,CASSFLSPWDPVDTQYF,-,-,TRBJ2-3,TRBV5-6
TGTGCCAGCAGTTTACAGGGGATCAATCAGCCCCAGCATTTT,CASSLQGINQPQHF,-,-,TRBJ1-5,TRBV28
TGTGCCAGCACCCGTACCTCCGGGGAGCTGTTTTTT,CASTRTSGELFF,-,few,TRBJ2-2,TRBV2
TGTGCCAGCAGCCAGGGACAGGGGCCAGGGCAGCCCCAGCATTTT,CASSQGQGPGQPQHF,TRBD1,-,TRBJ1-5,TRBV9
TGTGCCACCACCCCTCATCGGACAGATCACACCGGGGAGCTGTTTTTT,CATTPHRTDHTGELFF,-,-,TRBJ2-2,TRBV19
TGTGCCAGCAGCTTAGGGTTAGCGGGGGATGACTATGGCTACACCTTC,CASSLGLAGDDYGYTF,-,-,TRBJ1-2,TRBV7-9
TGTGCCAGCAGTTTATGGCAGGGGACCCCAAGGACCCAGTACTTC,CASSLWQGTPRTQYF,-,-,TRBJ2-5,TRBV27
TGTGCCAGCAGTTTACGAAGTTCAGATACGCAGTATTTT,CASSLRSSDTQYF,-,-,TRBJ2-3,TRBV28
TGTGCCAGCAGCTTGGGCTACTACAATGAGCAGTTCTTC,CASSLGYYNEQFF,-,-,TRBJ2-1,TRBV5-6
TGTGCCAGCAGCGGCAGGGGGCACAATGAGCAGTTCTTC,CASSGRGHNEQFF,TRBD1,-,TRBJ2-1,TRBV13
TGTGCCAGCAGAGAGCTCGCTAGCGGGAGGGCCACTAGCACAGATACGCAGTATTTT,CASRELASGRATSTDTQYF,TRBD2,-,TRBJ2-3,TRBV27
TGCGCCAGCAGCCAAGGGGCAGGGCCATTATACGAGCAGTACTTC,CASSQGAGPLYEQYF,-,-,TRBJ2-7,TRBV4-1
TGTGCCAGCAGCTTTCTTAGTGGGGACAATGAGCAGTTCTTC,CASSFLSGDNEQFF,-,-,TRBJ2-1,TRBV11-2
TGCGCCAGCAGGATAGGGACAGGGGGCGAGCAGTACTTC,CASRIGTGGEQYF,TRBD1,-,TRBJ2-7,TRBV5-1
TGTGCCAGCGAAGGGCCAGGATTCTCTGGAAACACCATATATTTT,CASEGPGFSGNTIYF,-,-,TRBJ1-3,TRBV7-9
TGTGCCACCCAAATCTCGGGGAGCTCCTACAATGAGCAGTTCTTC,CATQISGSSYNEQFF,-,-,TRBJ2-1,TRBV19
TGTGCCAGCAGCCCGGCCGGACTAGCGGCCTACAATGAGCAGTTCTTC,CASSPAGLAAYNEQFF,TRBD2,-,TRBJ2-1,TRBV9
TGCGCCAGCAGCTCACCAACCGGGTCCGCGCTCTACGAGCAGTACTTC,CASSSPTGSALYEQYF,-,-,TRBJ2-7,TRBV4-1
TGTGCCAGCAGCATTGGACAGGGGGCCATCTACGAGCAGTACTTC,CASSIGQGAIYEQYF,TRBD1,-,TRBJ2-7,TRBV25-1
TGTGCCAGCAGATCTCACTGGGACGGACGGTATGGCTACACCTTC,CASRSHWDGRYGYTF,-,-,TRBJ1-2,TRBV5-5
TGTGCCAGCAGCTTAGCTGCTAGCGACCCCTACGAGCAGTACTTC,CASSLAASDPYEQYF,-,-,TRBJ2-7,TRBV7-2
TGTGCCAGCAGCGTAACCCCCCAAGGGGGCACCGGGGAGCTGTTTTTT,CASSVTPQGGTGELFF,-,-,TRBJ2-2,TRBV9
TGTGCCAGCATTAGTACAGGGCCGTTCACTGAAGCTTTCTTT,CASISTGPFTEAFF,-,-,TRBJ1-1,TRBV2
TGTGCCAGCAGCGCCTCAGGGGATCTGAACACTGAAGCTTTCTTT,CASSASGDLNTEAFF,-,few,TRBJ1-1,TRBV9
TGCGCCAGCAGACTAGGGACAAACCCTCCCACAGATACGCAGTATTTT,CASRLGTNPPTDTQYF,-,-,TRBJ2-3,TRBV5-1
TGCAGCGTTGAAGCCTTCCGGGACGGGGACTACGAGCAGTACTTC,CSVEAFRDGDYEQYF,-,-,TRBJ2-7,TRBV29-1
TGCGCCAGCAGCCTTAGACTAGCCAATGAGCAGTTCTTC,CASSLRLANEQFF,TRBD2,-,TRBJ2-1,TRBV4-1
TGCGCCAGCAGCTTCTCGGCAGGGGGGCTCAAAGAGACCCAGTACTTC,CASSFSAGGLKETQYF,-,-,TRBJ2-5,TRBV5-1
TGTGCCAGCAGCTCGCATAATGAAAAACTGTTTTTT,CASSSHNEKLFF,-,-,TRBJ1-4,TRBV7-8
TGTGCCAGCAGTTTATCGATAAATCAGCCCCAGCATTTT,CASSLSINQPQHF,-,-,TRBJ1-5,TRBV27
TGTGCCAGCAGCCAGACGAACACCGGGGAGCTGTTTTTT,CASSQTNTGELFF,-,-,TRBJ2-2,TRBV14